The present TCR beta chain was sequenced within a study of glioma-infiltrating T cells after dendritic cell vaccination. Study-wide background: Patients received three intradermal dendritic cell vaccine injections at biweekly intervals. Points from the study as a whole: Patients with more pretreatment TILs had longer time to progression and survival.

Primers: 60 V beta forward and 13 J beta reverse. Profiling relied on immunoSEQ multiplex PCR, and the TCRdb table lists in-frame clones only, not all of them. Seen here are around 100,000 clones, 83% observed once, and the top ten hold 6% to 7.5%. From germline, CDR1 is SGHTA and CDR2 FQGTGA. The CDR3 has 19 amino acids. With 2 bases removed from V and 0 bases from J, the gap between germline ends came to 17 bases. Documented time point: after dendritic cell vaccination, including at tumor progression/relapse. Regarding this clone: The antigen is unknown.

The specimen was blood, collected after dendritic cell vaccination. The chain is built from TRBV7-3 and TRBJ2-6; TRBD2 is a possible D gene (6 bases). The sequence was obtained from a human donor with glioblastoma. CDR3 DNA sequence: TGTGCCAGCAGCTTACGGGGCGGGGAGTCCCACTCTGGGGCCAACGTCCTGACTTTC. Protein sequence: CASSLRGGESHSGANVLTF.